This T cell receptor beta chain originates from a study of cytomegalovirus exposure and HLA in healthy donors. Researchers ran the PCR with 60 Vbeta and 13 Jbeta primers. The assay was immunoSEQ multiplex PCR, and TCRdb's table has in-frame clones only and misses some. The sample records tens of thousands of clones, over 9% being singletons. Germline CDR1 and CDR2: LNHDA and SQIVND (reference sequence). There are 14 residues in the CDR3. The V gene lost 5 bases and the J gene lost 2 bases, with 11 bases spanning the gap. This receptor was taken from a man aged 55 to 69 in good health and CMV-seropositive. This chain connects TRBV19 to TRBJ2-3; TRBD2 is a possible D gene (6 bases). Sequencing was performed on PBMCs. The CDR3 DNA follows: TGTGCCAGTAGTGTGTGGGGGGACACAGATACGCAGTATTTT. This translates into CASSVWGDTDTQYF.